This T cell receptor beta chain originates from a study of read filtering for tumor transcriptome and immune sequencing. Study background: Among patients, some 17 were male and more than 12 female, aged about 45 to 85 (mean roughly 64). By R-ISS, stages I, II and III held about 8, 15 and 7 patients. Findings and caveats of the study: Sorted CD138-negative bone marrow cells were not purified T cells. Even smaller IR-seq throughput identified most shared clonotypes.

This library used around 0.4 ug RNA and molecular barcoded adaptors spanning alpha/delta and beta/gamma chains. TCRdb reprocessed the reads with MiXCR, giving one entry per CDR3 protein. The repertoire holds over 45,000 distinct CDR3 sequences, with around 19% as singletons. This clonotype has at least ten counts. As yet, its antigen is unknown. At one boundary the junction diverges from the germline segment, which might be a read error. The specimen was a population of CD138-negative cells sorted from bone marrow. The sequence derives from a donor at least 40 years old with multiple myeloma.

The CDR3 spells CASSYSVRTDTQYF. DNA of the CDR3: TGTGCCAGCAGTTACTCAGTCCGCACAGATACCCAGTATTTT. The V call is TRBV6-5, the J call TRBJ2-3; D gene uncertain. The CDR3 length is 14 residues. Germline V CDR1 and CDR2: MNHEY, SVGAGI.